This T cell receptor (beta chain) is drawn from a study of blood T cell repertoires in COVID-19. About this clone: Relative to the germline gene, one junction end is altered; a read error may explain this.

The table came from immunoSEQ multiplex PCR; TCRdb's copy has only in-frame clones and leaves some out. The sample has 250,000 or so clones, about 88% seen once. There are 14 residues in the CDR3. Looked up from germline, CDR1 is MNHEY and CDR2 is SVGEGT. V and J are TRBV6-2 or TRBV6-3 and TRBJ1-2; tentative D call: TRBD1 (5 bases). The sample consisted of peripheral blood. The TCR originated in a man aged 25-45 years with active or convalescent COVID-19. This CDR3 reads CASSTYPGRGLSAF. In DNA, the CDR3 is TGTGCCAGCAGCACCTACCCCGGGAGGGGATTAAGCGCCTTC.